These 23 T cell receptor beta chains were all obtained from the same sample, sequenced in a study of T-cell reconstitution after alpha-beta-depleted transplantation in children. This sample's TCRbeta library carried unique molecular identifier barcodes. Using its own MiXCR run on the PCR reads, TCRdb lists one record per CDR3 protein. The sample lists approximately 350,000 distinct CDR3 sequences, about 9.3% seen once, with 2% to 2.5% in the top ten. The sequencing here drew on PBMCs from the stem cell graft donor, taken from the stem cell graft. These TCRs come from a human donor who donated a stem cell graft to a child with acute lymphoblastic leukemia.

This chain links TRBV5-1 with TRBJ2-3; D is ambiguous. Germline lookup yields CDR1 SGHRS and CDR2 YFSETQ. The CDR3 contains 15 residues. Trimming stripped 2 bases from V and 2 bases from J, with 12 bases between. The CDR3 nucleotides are TGCGCCAGCAGCTTCGGAAGGGCCCTCACAGATACGCAGTATTTT. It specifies CASSFGRALTDTQYF.

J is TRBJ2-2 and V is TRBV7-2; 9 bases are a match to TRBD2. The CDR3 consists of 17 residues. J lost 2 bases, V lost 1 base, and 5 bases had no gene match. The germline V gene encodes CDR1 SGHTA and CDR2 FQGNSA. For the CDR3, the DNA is TGTGCCAGCAGCTTAGTGAGACTAGCGGAAAACACCGGGGAGCTGTTTTTT. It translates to CASSLVRLAENTGELFF.

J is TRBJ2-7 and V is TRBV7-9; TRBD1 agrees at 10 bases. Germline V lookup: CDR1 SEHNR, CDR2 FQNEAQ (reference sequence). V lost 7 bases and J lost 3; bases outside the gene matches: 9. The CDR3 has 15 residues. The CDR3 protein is CASTNLGQGFYEQYF. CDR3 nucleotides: TGTGCCAGCACCAATCTGGGACAGGGGTTCTACGAGCAGTACTTC.

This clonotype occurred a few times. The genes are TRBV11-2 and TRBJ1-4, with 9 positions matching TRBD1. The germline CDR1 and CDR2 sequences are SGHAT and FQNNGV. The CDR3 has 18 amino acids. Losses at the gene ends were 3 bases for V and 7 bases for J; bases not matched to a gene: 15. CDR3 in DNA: TGTGCCAGCAGCTTGAGAGGACAGGGGAGCCGTCGGGGTGAAAAACTGTTTTTT. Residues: CASSLRGQGSRRGEKLFF. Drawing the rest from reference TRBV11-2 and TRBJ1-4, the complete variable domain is EAGVAQSPRYKIIEKRQSVAFWCNPISGHATLYWYQQILGQGPKLLIQFQNNGVVDDSQLPKDRFSAERLKGVDSTLKIQPAKLEDSAVYLCASSLRGQGSRRGEKLFFGSGTQLSVL.

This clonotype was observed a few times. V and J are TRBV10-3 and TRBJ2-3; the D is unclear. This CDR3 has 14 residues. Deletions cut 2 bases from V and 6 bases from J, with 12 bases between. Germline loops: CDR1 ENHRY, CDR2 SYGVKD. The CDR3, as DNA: TGTGCCATCAGTGAGCCTTCATCCGCGGATACGCAGTATTTT. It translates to CAISEPSSADTQYF.

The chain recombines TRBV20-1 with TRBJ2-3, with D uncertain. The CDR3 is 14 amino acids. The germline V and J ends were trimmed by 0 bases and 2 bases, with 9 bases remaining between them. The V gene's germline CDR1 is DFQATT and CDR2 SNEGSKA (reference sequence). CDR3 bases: TGCAGTGCTAGAGAAATGGGTATCACAGATACGCAGTATTTT. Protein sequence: CSAREMGITDTQYF.

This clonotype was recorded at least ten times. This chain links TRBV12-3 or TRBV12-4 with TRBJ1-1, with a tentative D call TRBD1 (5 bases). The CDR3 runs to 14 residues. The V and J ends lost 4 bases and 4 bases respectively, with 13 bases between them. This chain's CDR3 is CASSSYTGVTEAFF. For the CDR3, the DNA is TGTGCCAGCAGTTCCTACACGGGGGTCACTGAAGCTTTCTTT.

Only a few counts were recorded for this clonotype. The CDR3 DNA reads as TGTGCCTGCGCGAACACTGAAGCTTTCTTT. Translating gives CACANTEAFF. This chain uses TRBV7-9 with TRBJ1-1; D gene ambiguous. There are 10 residues in the CDR3. The germline V gene encodes CDR1 SEHNR and CDR2 FQNEAQ (reference sequence). The V end was cut by 11 bases, the J end by 1 base, with 5 bases between.

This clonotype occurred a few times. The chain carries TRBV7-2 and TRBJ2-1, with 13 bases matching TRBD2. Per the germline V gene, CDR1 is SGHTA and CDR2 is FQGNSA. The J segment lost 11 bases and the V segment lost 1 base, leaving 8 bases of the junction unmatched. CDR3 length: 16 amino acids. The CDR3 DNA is TGTGCCAGCAGCTTAGGGGGGGGGACTAGCGGGATTCAGCAGTTCTTC. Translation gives CASSLGGGTSGIQQFF.

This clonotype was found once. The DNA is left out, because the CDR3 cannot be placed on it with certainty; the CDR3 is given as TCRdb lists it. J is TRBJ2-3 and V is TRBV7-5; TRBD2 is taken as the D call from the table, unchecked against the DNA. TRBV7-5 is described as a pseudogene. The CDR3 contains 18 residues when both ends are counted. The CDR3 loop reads CISVPERKREVGTDTQYF.

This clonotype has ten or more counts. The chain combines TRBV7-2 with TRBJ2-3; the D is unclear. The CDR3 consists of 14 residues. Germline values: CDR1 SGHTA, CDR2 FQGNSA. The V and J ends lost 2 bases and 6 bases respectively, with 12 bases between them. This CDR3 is CASSLFPSPDTQYF. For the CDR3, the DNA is TGTGCCAGCAGCTTATTCCCGAGCCCCGATACGCAGTATTTT.

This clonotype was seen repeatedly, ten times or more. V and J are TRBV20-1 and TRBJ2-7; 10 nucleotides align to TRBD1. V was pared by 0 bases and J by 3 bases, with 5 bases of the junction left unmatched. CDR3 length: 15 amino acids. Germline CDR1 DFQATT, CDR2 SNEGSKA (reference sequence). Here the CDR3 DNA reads TGCAGTGCTAGAGATACCGGGGACAGGGGCTACGAGCAGTACTTC. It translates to CSARDTGDRGYEQYF.

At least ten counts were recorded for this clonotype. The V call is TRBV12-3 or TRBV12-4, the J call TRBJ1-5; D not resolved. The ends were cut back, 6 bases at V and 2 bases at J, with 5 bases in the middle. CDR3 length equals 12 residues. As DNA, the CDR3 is TGTGCCAGCAGCCAGGGCAATCAGCCCCAGCATTTT. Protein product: CASSQGNQPQHF.

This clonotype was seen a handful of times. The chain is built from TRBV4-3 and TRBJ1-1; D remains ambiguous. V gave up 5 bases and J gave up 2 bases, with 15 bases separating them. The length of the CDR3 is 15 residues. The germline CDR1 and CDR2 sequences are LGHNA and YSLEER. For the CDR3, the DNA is TGCGCCAGCAGCAACCCGGGTGGGGAAAACACTGAAGCTTTCTTT. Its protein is CASSNPGGENTEAFF.

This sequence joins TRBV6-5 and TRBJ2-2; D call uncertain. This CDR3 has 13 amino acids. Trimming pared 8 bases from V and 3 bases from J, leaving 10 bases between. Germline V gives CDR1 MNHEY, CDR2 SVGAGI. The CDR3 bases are TGTGCCAGCTCAATTGGAGACACCGGGGAGCTGTTTTTT. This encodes CASSIGDTGELFF.

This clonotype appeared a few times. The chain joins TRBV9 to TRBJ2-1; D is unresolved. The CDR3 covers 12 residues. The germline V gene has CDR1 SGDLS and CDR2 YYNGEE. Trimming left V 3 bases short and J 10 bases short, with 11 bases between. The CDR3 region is CASSALKGEQFF. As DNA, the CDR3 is TGTGCCAGCAGCGCCCTCAAAGGCGAGCAGTTCTTC.

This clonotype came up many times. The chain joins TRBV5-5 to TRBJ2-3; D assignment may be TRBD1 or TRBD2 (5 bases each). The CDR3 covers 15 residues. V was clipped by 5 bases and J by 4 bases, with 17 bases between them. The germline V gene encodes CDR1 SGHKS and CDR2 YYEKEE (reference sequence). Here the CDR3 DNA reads TGTGCCAGCAGTTTCCCGGGACGCAGGCCAGATACGCAGTATTTT. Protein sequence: CASSFPGRRPDTQYF.

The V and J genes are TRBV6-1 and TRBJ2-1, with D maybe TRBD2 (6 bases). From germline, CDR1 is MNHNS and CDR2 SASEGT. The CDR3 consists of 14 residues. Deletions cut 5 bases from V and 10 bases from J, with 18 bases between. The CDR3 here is CASSPLSGAQEQFF. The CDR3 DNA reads TGTGCCAGCAGTCCCCTCTCGGGAGCGCAGGAGCAGTTCTTC.

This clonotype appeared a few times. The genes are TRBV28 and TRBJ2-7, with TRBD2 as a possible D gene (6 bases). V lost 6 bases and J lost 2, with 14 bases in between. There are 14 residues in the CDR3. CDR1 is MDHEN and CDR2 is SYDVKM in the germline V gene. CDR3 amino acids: CASRRIRGTYEQYF. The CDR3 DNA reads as TGTGCCAGCAGAAGGATACGGGGGACCTACGAGCAGTACTTC.

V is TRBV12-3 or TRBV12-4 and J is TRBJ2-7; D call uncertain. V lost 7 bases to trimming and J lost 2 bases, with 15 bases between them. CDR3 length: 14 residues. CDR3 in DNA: TGTGCCAGCACCCACCAGGATGCGCCCTACGAGCAGTACTTC. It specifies CASTHQDAPYEQYF.

For the CDR3, the DNA is TGTGCCAGCCGGACAGGTAGCTACGAGCAGTACTTC. Protein product: CASRTGSYEQYF. The chain employs TRBV7-9 and TRBJ2-7; 7 nucleotides match TRBD1. Germline V gene data show CDR1 as SEHNR and CDR2 as FQNEAQ (reference sequence). J gave up 3 bases and V 8 bases, and 4 bases lay outside the gene matches. The CDR3 runs 12 residues.

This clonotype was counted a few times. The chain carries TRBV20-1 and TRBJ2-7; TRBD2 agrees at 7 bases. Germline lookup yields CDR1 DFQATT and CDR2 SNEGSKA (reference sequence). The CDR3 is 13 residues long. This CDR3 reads CRANQRGAYEQYF. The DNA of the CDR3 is TGCAGGGCAAACCAGCGGGGCGCCTACGAGCAGTACTTC.

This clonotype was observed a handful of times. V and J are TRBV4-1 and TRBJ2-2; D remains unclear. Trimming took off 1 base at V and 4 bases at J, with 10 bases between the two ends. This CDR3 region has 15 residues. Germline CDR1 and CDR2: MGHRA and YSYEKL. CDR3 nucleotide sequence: TGCGCCAGCAGCCAAGTCTTAGCTCGCACCGGGGAGCTGTTTTTT. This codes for CASSQVLARTGELFF.